At least ten counts were recorded for the clone carrying this TCR beta chain. No antigen is known for it. This sample stems from a study of regulatory T cells in long-lasting Graves disease. The TCR beta library used iRepertoire HTBI primers with Arm-PCR amplification of CDR3. In TCRdb, the multiplex PCR reads were re-called with MiXCR into one record per CDR3 protein. The repertoire includes approximately 400,000 distinct CDR3 sequences, roughly a sixth of them detected once, and about 24% sits in the top ten. The length of the CDR3 is 15 residues. Looked up from germline, CDR1 is SNHLY and CDR2 is FYNNEI. V dropped 8 bases and J dropped 7; count of bases not matched to a gene: 12. Study results and limitations: Accuracy was possibly reduced by small sample size.

Time point noted: newly diagnosed GD, antithyroid drugs for less than 3 months. Scientists built the TCR library using RNA that was extracted from PBMCs. This material consisted of peripheral blood mononuclear cells (PBMCs), taken at new diagnosis, from a patient treated with antithyroid drugs. This TCR was sampled from a female donor with Graves disease. The V call is TRBV2, the J call TRBJ2-2; 8 nucleotides align to TRBD1. The CDR3 loop reads CASRPWTGMSGELFF. The CDR3 DNA sequence: TGTGCCAGCCGACCCTGGACAGGGATGAGCGGGGAGCTGTTTTTT.